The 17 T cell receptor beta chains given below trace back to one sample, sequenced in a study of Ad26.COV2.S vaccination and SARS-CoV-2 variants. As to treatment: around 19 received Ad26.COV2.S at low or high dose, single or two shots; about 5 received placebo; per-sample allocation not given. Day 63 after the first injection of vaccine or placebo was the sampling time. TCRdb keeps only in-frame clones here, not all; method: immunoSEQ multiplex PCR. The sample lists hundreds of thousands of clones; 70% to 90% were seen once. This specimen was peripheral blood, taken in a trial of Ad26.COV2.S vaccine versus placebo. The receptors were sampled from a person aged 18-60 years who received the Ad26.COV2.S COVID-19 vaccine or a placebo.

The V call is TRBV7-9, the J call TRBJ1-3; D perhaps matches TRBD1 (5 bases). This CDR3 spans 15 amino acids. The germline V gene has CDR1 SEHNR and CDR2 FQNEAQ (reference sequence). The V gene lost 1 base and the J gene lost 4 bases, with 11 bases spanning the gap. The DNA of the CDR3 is TGTGCCAGCAGCTTAGACGGGGCGCAAGGAAACACCATATATTTT. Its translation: CASSLDGAQGNTIYF.

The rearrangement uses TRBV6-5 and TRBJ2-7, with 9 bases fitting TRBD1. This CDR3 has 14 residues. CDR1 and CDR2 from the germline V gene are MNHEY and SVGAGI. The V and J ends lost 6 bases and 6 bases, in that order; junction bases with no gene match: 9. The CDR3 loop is CASRGDRGNFEQYF. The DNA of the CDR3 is TGTGCCAGCAGGGGTGACAGGGGGAATTTCGAGCAGTACTTC.

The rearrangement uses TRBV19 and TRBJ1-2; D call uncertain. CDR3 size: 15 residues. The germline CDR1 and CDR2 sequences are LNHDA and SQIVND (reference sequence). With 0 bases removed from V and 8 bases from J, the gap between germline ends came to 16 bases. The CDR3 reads CASSIEAGLSEGYTF. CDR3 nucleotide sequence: TGTGCCAGTAGTATAGAGGCAGGCCTCTCGGAGGGCTACACCTTC.

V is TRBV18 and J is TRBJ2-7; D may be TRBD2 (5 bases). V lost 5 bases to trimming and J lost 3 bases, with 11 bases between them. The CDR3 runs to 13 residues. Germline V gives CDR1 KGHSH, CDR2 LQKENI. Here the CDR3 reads CASSAGINYEQYF. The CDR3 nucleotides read TGTGCCAGCTCAGCCGGGATCAACTACGAGCAGTACTTC.

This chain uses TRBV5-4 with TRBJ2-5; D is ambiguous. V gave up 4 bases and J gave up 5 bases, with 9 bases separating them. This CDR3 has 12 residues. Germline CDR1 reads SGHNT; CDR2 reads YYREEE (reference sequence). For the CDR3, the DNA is TGTGCCAGCAGCGGGCCAATCGAGACCCAGTACTTC. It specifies CASSGPIETQYF. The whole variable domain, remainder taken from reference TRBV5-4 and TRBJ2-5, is ETGVTQSPTHLIKTRGQQVTLRCSSQSGHNTVSWYQQALGQGPQFIFQYYREEENGRGNFPPRFSGLQFPNYSSELNVNALELDDSALYLCASSGPIETQYFGPGTRLLVL.

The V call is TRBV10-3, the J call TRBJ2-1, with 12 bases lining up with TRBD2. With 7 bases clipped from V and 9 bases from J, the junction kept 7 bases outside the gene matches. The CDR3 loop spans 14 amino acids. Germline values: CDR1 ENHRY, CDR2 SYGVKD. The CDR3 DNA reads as TGTGCCATCACCCCGACTAGCGGGAGATCTGAGCAGTTCTTC. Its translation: CAITPTSGRSEQFF.

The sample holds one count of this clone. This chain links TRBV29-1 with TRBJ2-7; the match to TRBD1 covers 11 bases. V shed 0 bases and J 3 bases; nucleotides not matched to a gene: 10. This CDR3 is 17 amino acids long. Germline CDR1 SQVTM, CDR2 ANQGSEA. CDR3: CSVEEASWGTGGYEQYF. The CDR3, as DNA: TGCAGCGTTGAAGAAGCCTCCTGGGGGACAGGGGGCTACGAGCAGTACTTC.

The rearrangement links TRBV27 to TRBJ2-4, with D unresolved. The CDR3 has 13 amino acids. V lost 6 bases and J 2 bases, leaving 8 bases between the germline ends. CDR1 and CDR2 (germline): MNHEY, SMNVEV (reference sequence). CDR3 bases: TGTGCCAGCAGCGACCACCCCAAAAACATTCAGTACTTC. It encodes CASSDHPKNIQYF.

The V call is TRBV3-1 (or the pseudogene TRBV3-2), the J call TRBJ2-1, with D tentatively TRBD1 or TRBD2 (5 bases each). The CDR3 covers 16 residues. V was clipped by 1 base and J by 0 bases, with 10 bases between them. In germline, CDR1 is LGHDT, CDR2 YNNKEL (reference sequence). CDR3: CASSQAGPSSYNEQFF. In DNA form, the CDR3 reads TGTGCCAGCAGCCAAGCGGGACCGAGCTCCTACAATGAGCAGTTCTTC.

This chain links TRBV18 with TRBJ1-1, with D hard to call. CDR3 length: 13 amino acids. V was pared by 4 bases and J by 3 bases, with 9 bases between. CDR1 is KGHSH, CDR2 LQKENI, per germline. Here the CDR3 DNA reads TGTGCCAGCTCACGTGTCCGGGACACTGAAGCTTTCTTT. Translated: CASSRVRDTEAFF.

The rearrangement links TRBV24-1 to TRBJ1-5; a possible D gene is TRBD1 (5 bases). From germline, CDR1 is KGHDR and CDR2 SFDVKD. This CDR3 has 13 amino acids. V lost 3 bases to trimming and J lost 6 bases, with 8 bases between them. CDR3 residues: CATSDPQVQPQHF. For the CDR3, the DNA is TGTGCCACCAGTGATCCACAGGTTCAGCCCCAGCATTTT.

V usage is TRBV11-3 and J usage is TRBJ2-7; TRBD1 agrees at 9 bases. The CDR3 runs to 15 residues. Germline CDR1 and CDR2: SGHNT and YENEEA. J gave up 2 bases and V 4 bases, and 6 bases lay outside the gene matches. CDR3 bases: TGTGCCAGCAGCTCCGGGACAGGGCTCCCCTACGAGCAGTACTTC. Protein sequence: CASSSGTGLPYEQYF.

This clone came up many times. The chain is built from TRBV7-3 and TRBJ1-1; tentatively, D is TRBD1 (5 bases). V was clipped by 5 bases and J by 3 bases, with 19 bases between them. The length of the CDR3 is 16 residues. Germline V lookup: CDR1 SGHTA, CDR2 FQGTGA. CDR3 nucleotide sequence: TGTGCCAGCAGCCAAAGGGGCGGCGCTCGGGACACTGAAGCTTTCTTT. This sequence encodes CASSQRGGARDTEAFF.

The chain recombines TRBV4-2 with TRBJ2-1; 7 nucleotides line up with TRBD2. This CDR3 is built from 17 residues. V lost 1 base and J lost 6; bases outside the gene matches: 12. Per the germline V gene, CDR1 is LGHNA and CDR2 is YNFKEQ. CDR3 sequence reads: CASSQGKRDQGTNEQFF. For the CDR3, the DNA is TGTGCCAGCAGCCAAGGTAAGCGGGACCAGGGAACCAATGAGCAGTTCTTC.

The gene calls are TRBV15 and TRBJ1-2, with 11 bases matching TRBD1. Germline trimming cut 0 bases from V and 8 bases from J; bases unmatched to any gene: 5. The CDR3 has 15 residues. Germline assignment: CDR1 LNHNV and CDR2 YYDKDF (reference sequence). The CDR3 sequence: CATSRDWTGGMGYTF. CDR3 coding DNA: TGTGCCACCAGCAGAGATTGGACAGGGGGCATGGGCTACACCTTC.

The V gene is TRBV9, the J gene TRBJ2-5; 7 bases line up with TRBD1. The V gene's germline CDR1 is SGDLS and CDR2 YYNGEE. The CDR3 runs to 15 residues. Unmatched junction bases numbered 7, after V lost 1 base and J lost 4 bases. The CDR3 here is CASSVRDSWGETQYF. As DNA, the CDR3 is TGTGCCAGCAGCGTACGGGACAGCTGGGGAGAGACCCAGTACTTC.

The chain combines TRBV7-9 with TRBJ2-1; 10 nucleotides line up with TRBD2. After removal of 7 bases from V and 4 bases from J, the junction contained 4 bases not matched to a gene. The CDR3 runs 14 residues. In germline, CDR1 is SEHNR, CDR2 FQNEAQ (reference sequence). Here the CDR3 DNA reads TGTGCCAGCACCCCACTAGCGGGGTACAATGAGCAGTTCTTC. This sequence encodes CASTPLAGYNEQFF. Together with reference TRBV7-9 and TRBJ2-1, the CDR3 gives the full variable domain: DTGVSQNPRHKITKRGQNVTFRCDPISEHNRLYWYRQTLGQGPEFLTYFQNEAQLEKSRLLSDRFSAERPKGSFSTLEIQRTEQGDSAMYLCASTPLAGYNEQFFGPGTRLTVL.